This TCR beta chain was sequenced in a study of blood T cells in healthy people across ages. V lost 0 bases to trimming and J lost 4 bases, with 9 bases between them. Germline CDR1 LGHNA, CDR2 YSLEER. The CDR3 contains 14 residues. This clonotype has just a few counts. Researchers report isolating at least 6.5 million PBMCs per sample. PCR was performed a second time for about 7 to 11 cycles using a sample-barcoded 5' primer and a J-beta primer mix. TCRdb re-called the 5' RACE reads through MiXCR, storing one row per CDR3 protein. The data show 800,000 to 950,000 distinct CDR3 sequences, with almost 30% seen just once and about 9.4% held by the top ten. This sample also appeared in a second study, on T cells of mothers and their children. In that study: The cDNA synthesis received all extracted RNA, at approximately 1.5 ug per 15 ul. Random nucleotides (2-4) and sample barcodes were added by the M1S primer used in the second PCR. The output of TCR recombination is shaped by thymic selection similarly in related and unrelated pairs.

The V gene is TRBV4-3, the J gene TRBJ1-2; the D gene is possibly TRBD1 (6 bases). Sample: blood. The clonotype was recovered from a woman in her thirties or forties in good health. DNA for the CDR3: TGCGCCAGCAGCCAAGAATGGGGGGCCTATGGCTACACCTTC. It encodes CASSQEWGAYGYTF.